The 30 T cell receptor beta chains below were found in one sample sequenced in a study of blood T cell repertoires in COVID-19. Profiling relied on immunoSEQ multiplex PCR, and the TCRdb table lists in-frame clones only, not all of them. The sample lists approximately 200,000 clones, 85% occurring once. The sample consisted of PBMCs or T cells enriched from blood (not recorded which). The receptors derive from a man aged 40-49 years who had recovered from COVID-19.

This clone has just one count. The CDR3 protein is CASSQVSTPGNTIYF. CDR3 in DNA: TGCGCCAGCAGCCAAGTGTCGACACCGGGAAACACCATATATTTT. The chain carries TRBV4-3 and TRBJ1-3; no definite D call. Germline CDR1 reads LGHNA; CDR2 reads YSLEER. V was trimmed by 1 base and J by 4 bases, leaving 11 bases between them. This CDR3 contains 15 residues.

The J gene is TRBJ2-7, the V gene TRBV7-8; weak D call: TRBD1 (5 bases). The CDR3 sequence is 13 residues long. The V gene lost 5 bases and the J gene lost 6 bases, with 14 bases spanning the gap. The V gene's germline CDR1 is SGHVS and CDR2 FQNEAQ. The CDR3 coding sequence is TGTGCCAGCAGCGTGACAGTTTTTGGCGAGCAGTACTTC. Protein product: CASSVTVFGEQYF.

The chain links TRBV12-5 to TRBJ1-2; D unresolved. Germline CDR1 LGHNT, CDR2 FRNRAP. Trimming stripped 3 bases from V and 3 bases from J, with 26 bases between. CDR3 size: 19 residues. The CDR3: CASGFHLPRSPLGDYGYTF. For the CDR3, the DNA is TGTGCTAGTGGTTTCCATCTACCCCGTAGTCCATTGGGAGACTATGGCTACACCTTC. The full variable domain, its missing parts supplied by reference TRBV12-5 and TRBJ1-2, is DARVTQTPRHKVTEMGQEVTMRCQPILGHNTVFWYRQTMMQGLELLAYFRNRAPLDDSGMPKDRFSAEMPDATLATLKIQPSEPRDSAVYFCASGFHLPRSPLGDYGYTFGSGTRLTVV.

The chain carries TRBV5-1 and TRBJ1-4; D remains ambiguous. Germline V gives CDR1 SGHRS, CDR2 YFSETQ. The CDR3 runs to 14 residues. Between the trimmed V and J ends, which lost 0 bases and 6 bases, there was a span of 9 bases. As DNA, the CDR3 is TGCGCCAGCAGCTTGGGACACAAGGATGAAAAACTGTTTTTT. Protein product: CASSLGHKDEKLFF.

This rearrangement joins TRBV27 to TRBJ2-7, with TRBD1 as a possible D gene (5 bases). CDR1 and CDR2 from the germline V gene are MNHEY and SMNVEV (reference sequence). Trimming cost V 4 bases and J 2 bases, with 12 bases left between them. The CDR3 is 14 amino acids. CDR3 nucleotide sequence: TGTGCCAGCAGTTGGGGCAGACCAACCTACGAGCAGTACTTC. Its protein product is CASSWGRPTYEQYF.

This clone showed up just a few times. This chain links TRBV15 with TRBJ2-5; 9 bases match TRBD2. The CDR3 spans 18 residues. Germline CDR1 is LNHNV and CDR2 is YYDKDF (reference sequence). The J segment lost 5 bases and the V segment lost 4 bases, leaving 17 bases of the junction unmatched. CDR3 protein: CATSIRGLALNKKETQYF. CDR3 sequence (DNA): TGTGCCACCAGCATAAGGGGACTAGCCTTAAATAAGAAGGAGACCCAGTACTTC.

The gene calls are TRBV9 and TRBJ1-2, with TRBD1 matching 10 bases. The CDR3 has 15 amino acids. Germline CDR1 is SGDLS and CDR2 is YYNGEE. Trimming took 3 bases from V and 4 from J; bases not matched to a gene: 6. CDR3 in amino acids: CASSDRQGAAYGYTF. The DNA for the CDR3 is TGTGCCAGCAGCGATCGACAGGGGGCAGCCTATGGCTACACCTTC.

This clone was counted once. V is TRBV7-3 and J is TRBJ2-3, with 8 bases lining up with TRBD2. The germline CDR1 and CDR2 sequences are SGHTA and FQGTGA. This CDR3 is 15 amino acids long. With V trimmed by 5 bases and J by 2 bases, 6 bases remained unmatched. CDR3 residues: CASSPSGLTTDTQYF. CDR3 in DNA: TGTGCCAGCAGCCCTAGCGGGTTAACCACAGATACGCAGTATTTT.

The chain joins TRBV25-1 to TRBJ2-7, with D hard to call. CDR1 is MGHDK and CDR2 is SYGVNS in the germline V gene. Trimming took 4 bases from V and 5 from J, leaving 12 bases between them. The CDR3 totals 13 residues. CDR3 nucleotide sequence: TGTGCCAGCAGTGGACGCAATCAGGACGAGCAGTACTTC. Residues: CASSGRNQDEQYF.

This clone showed up just once. The genes are TRBV6-5 and TRBJ1-2; D is unresolved. This CDR3 has 13 amino acids. CDR1 MNHEY and CDR2 SVGAGI come from the germline V gene. The ends were cut back, 5 bases at V and 0 bases at J, with 7 bases in the middle. The CDR3 nucleotides are TGTGCCAGCAGTACCCCTACTAACTATGGCTACACCTTC. Translating gives CASSTPTNYGYTF.

The chain combines TRBV18 with TRBJ1-2, with TRBD1 matching 11 bases. Germline lookup yields CDR1 KGHSH and CDR2 LQKENI. The J segment lost 2 bases and the V segment lost 0 bases, leaving 2 bases of the junction unmatched. The length of the CDR3 is 16 residues. The CDR3 protein is CASSPPGTGGNYGYTF. The CDR3 bases are TGTGCCAGCTCACCACCGGGGACAGGGGGGAACTATGGCTACACCTTC. The entire variable domain, with the rest obtained from reference TRBV18 and TRBJ1-2, is as follows: NAGVMQNPRHLVRRRGQEARLRCSPMKGHSHVYWYRQLPEEGLKFMVYLQKENIIDESGMPKERFSAEFPKEGPSILRIQQVVRGDSAAYFCASSPPGTGGNYGYTFGSGTRLTVV.

V gene TRBV3-1 (or the pseudogene TRBV3-2) combines with J gene TRBJ2-3; TRBD2 agrees at 7 bases. This CDR3 contains 17 residues. Germline CDR1 and CDR2: LGHDT and YNNKEL (reference sequence). Germline trimming cut 3 bases from V and 1 base from J; bases unmatched to any gene: 10. DNA for the CDR3: TGTGCCAGCAGCCAGGGGGTTGGAGGGAGGGGCACAGATACGCAGTATTTT. Amino acids: CASSQGVGGRGTDTQYF.

This clone was seen a handful of times. The V gene is TRBV11-3, the J gene TRBJ1-1; TRBD1 matches at 8 bases. The CDR3 consists of 16 residues. The germline V gene encodes CDR1 SGHNT and CDR2 YENEEA. V lost 1 base to trimming and J lost 1 base; unmatched junction nucleotides: 5. This chain's CDR3 is CASSLGQGARNTEAFF. The CDR3 nucleotides are TGTGCCAGCAGCTTAGGCCAGGGGGCGCGGAACACTGAAGCTTTCTTT.

The sample holds one count of this clone. This sequence joins TRBV18 and TRBJ1-2; 8 positions match TRBD1. Germline-derived CDR1 and CDR2 are KGHSH and LQKENI. Germline trimming cut 4 bases from V and 6 bases from J; bases unmatched to any gene: 10. The CDR3 length is 15 residues. This CDR3 reads CASSLSDRGVDGYTF. CDR3 nucleotides: TGTGCCAGCTCACTCTCCGACAGGGGAGTGGATGGCTACACCTTC.

A note on this clone: The same CDR3 arises from other DNA sequences in this sample as well. The chain joins TRBV5-4 to TRBJ2-1; D unresolved. Per germline, CDR1 SGHNT and CDR2 YYREEE (reference sequence). There are 15 residues in the CDR3. V lost 0 bases, J lost 0 bases, and 7 bases lay in between. The CDR3 here is CASSLGGSSYNEQFF. The DNA for the CDR3 is TGTGCCAGCAGCTTGGGCGGTAGCTCCTACAATGAGCAGTTCTTC.

The chain employs TRBV19 and TRBJ1-2; the D gene is possibly TRBD1 (5 bases). The CDR3 runs 14 residues. From germline, CDR1 is LNHDA and CDR2 SQIVND (reference sequence). Trimming shortened V by 4 bases and J by 4 bases, and 13 bases separated the two germline ends. In DNA, the CDR3 is TGTGCCAGTAGTAGAGACCTACAGGTCTATGGCTACACCTTC. It is translated as CASSRDLQVYGYTF.

This clone was recorded many times. The V gene is TRBV28, the J gene TRBJ1-1; 8 bases agree with TRBD1. The CDR3 is 18 amino acids. CDR1 MDHEN and CDR2 SYDVKM come from the germline V gene. V was clipped by 2 bases and J by 1 base; unmatched bases: 12. CDR3 residues: CASSLRMGRGHGNTEAFF. Written as DNA, the CDR3 is TGTGCCAGCAGTTTAAGGATGGGCAGGGGGCATGGGAACACTGAAGCTTTCTTT.

V and J are TRBV14 and TRBJ2-1; 10 bases match TRBD1. The CDR3 is 14 amino acids. The junction had 4 bases not matched to a gene; V was cut back by 4 bases and J by 7 bases. Germline V lookup: CDR1 SGHDN, CDR2 FVKESK. DNA of the CDR3: TGTGCCAGCAGCCTCAGGGACAGGGGTAATGAGCAGTTCTTC. Its translation: CASSLRDRGNEQFF.

The genes are TRBV3-1 (or the pseudogene TRBV3-2) and TRBJ1-3, with D possibly matching TRBD1 (6 bases). V lost 6 bases to trimming and J lost 7 bases, with 16 bases between them. The germline V gene encodes CDR1 LGHDT and CDR2 YNNKEL (reference sequence). This CDR3 comprises 14 residues. Here the CDR3 DNA reads TGTGCCAGCAGTTCAAGTACAGGGCGTAACACCATATATTTT. Its translation is CASSSSTGRNTIYF.

This sequence joins TRBV3-1 (or the pseudogene TRBV3-2) and TRBJ2-7; 8 bases line up with TRBD2. There are 16 residues in the CDR3. The germline CDR1 and CDR2 sequences are LGHDT and YNNKEL (reference sequence). V dropped 0 bases and J dropped 6; count of bases not matched to a gene: 10. CDR3 DNA sequence: TGTGCCAGCAGCCAAGATCGCGGACTAGCTGCCAGCGAGCAGTACTTC. This translates into CASSQDRGLAASEQYF.

This chain uses TRBV9 with TRBJ2-5; D gene uncertain. The CDR3 spans 15 residues. Between the trimmed V and J ends, which lost 0 bases and 2 bases, there was a span of 11 bases. In germline, CDR1 is SGDLS, CDR2 YYNGEE. CDR3 sequence reads: CASSVDHRRQETQYF. In nucleotides, the CDR3 is TGTGCCAGCAGCGTAGACCACAGACGGCAAGAGACCCAGTACTTC.

The chain uses TRBV4-2 and TRBJ1-6; the match to TRBD1 covers 9 bases. Losses at the gene ends were 4 bases for V and 5 bases for J; bases not matched to a gene: 9. The V gene's germline CDR1 is LGHNA and CDR2 YNFKEQ. The length of the CDR3 is 17 residues. CDR3 sequence (DNA): TGTGCCAGCAGCCGTTTAACAGGGGGCCTTAATAATTCACCCCTCCACTTT. It yields the protein CASSRLTGGLNNSPLHF.

The chain links TRBV7-2 to TRBJ2-5, with D perhaps TRBD2 (7 bases). Trimming shortened V by 3 bases and J by 5 bases, and 16 bases separated the two germline ends. Germline V gives CDR1 SGHTA, CDR2 FQGNSA. This CDR3 region has 15 residues. The CDR3 reads CASSLGGLVGETQYF. The DNA for the CDR3 is TGTGCCAGCAGCTTGGGGGGGCTAGTCGGGGAGACCCAGTACTTC.

The V gene is TRBV5-6, the J gene TRBJ1-5, with unresolved D. Per germline, CDR1 SGHDT and CDR2 YYEEEE. V lost 1 base and J lost 5, with 7 bases in between. The length of the CDR3 is 13 residues. The CDR3 DNA sequence: TGTGCCAGCAGCTTGATGAGAGATCAGCCCCAGCATTTT. It encodes CASSLMRDQPQHF. Complete variable domain (other parts from reference TRBV5-6 and TRBJ1-5): DAGVTQSPTHLIKTRGQQVTLRCSPKSGHDTVSWYQQALGQGPQFIFQYYEEEERQRGNFPDRFSGHQFPNYSSELNVNALLLGDSALYLCASSLMRDQPQHFGDGTRLSIL.

V is TRBV2 and J is TRBJ2-7, with D possibly TRBD2 on 6 matching bases. V was trimmed by 7 bases and J by 3 bases, leaving 13 bases between them. Germline-derived CDR1 and CDR2 are SNHLY and FYNNEI. CDR3 size: 13 residues. The CDR3 sequence: CASTRLGNYEQYF. CDR3 nucleotides: TGTGCCAGCACCCGACTAGGGAACTACGAGCAGTACTTC.

This chain joins TRBV28 and TRBJ1-6; D uncertain. The CDR3 covers 16 residues. In germline, CDR1 is MDHEN, CDR2 SYDVKM. Trimming pared 3 bases from V and 12 bases from J, leaving 21 bases between. CDR3 DNA sequence: TGTGCCAGCAGTTTTTTCTCCTTGCGGCACTTATTACCCCTCCACTTT. Translating gives CASSFFSLRHLLPLHF.

The V and J genes are TRBV7-2 and TRBJ1-6; 7 bases match TRBD1. The CDR3 has 17 residues. Germline assignment: CDR1 SGHTA and CDR2 FQGNSA. With 5 bases clipped from V and 0 bases from J, the junction kept 7 bases outside the gene matches. The CDR3: CASSIRQGRSYNSPLHF. CDR3 nucleotide sequence: TGTGCCAGCAGCATAAGACAGGGACGCTCCTATAATTCACCCCTCCACTTT.

CDR3 sequence: CASSRTGRNQPQHF. The CDR3 nucleotides are TGTGCCAGCAGTAGGACAGGGAGGAATCAGCCCCAGCATTTT. The chain employs TRBV2 and TRBJ1-5; TRBD1 matches at 8 bases. Per germline, CDR1 SNHLY and CDR2 FYNNEI. This CDR3 has 14 residues. Trimming took 5 bases from V and 4 from J; bases not matched to a gene: 4.

The chain couples TRBV13 to TRBJ2-7, with TRBD2 as a possible D gene (5 bases). V lost 2 bases and J 4 bases, leaving 12 bases between the germline ends. CDR1 is PRHDT, CDR2 FYEKMQ, per germline (reference sequence). The CDR3 spans 14 residues. In nucleotides, the CDR3 is TGTGCCAGCAGCTTACGAGAGGGCGAATACGAGCAGTACTTC. Encoded protein: CASSLREGEYEQYF.

The chain couples TRBV5-4 to TRBJ2-6; TRBD1 is a possible D gene (5 bases). V was clipped by 4 bases and J by 3 bases, with 17 bases between them. The CDR3 is 17 residues long. Germline loops: CDR1 SGHNT, CDR2 YYREEE (reference sequence). In DNA, the CDR3 is TGTGCCAGCAGCATGACAGCGCTCCGGCTTGGGGCCAACGTCCTGACTTTC. Amino acids: CASSMTALRLGANVLTF.